This T cell receptor (beta chain) was captured in a study of tissue T cells after allogeneic stem cell transplantation. A remark on this clone: Its antigen is as yet unknown. The gene names here belong to mouse.

Study conclusions and caveats: Anatomically similar tissues had similar TCR repertoires within each patient. Alloreactivity or antigen specificity of tissue TCRs was not determined; some clones might be host cells.

Sequencing used immunoSEQ multiplex PCR; TCRdb keeps in-frame clones, though not all of them. The sample includes about 9,000 clones, roughly 38% of them seen just once. Regarding time point: mouse harvest day 14 after allogeneic transplant. The graft held 10^6 splenic CD5+ T cells and 10^7 T-cell-depleted bone marrow cells. Tissues came from B6→BALB/c major-mismatch GVHD mice at day 7 or 14. The sequencing sample was made of skin. The receptor's source is a female BALB/c mouse given C57BL/6 T cells with graft-versus-host disease after an allogeneic hematopoietic cell transplant.

CDR3 sequence reads: CAWSLDWGAAETLYF. Incomplete CDR3 DNA: TGTGCCTGGAGTCTAGACTGGGGGGCTGCAGAAACGCTGTAT. The chain is built from TRBV31 and TRBJ2-3; 10 bases match TRBD2. The CDR3 extends 1 residue past the end of the read, so its final part is completed from the germline J gene. CDR1 and CDR2 from the germline V gene are GKSSPN and SITVG. This CDR3 comprises 15 residues. J gave up 2 bases and V 0 bases, and 2 bases lay outside the gene matches.